This TCR beta chain derives from a study of T-cell reconstitution after alpha-beta-depleted transplantation in children listed by TCRdb under 2016. With respect to the entire study: The study quantitatively tracked T-cell immune reconstitution after TCRalphabeta/CD19-depleted allogeneic hematopoietic cell transplantation in children using TCR repertoire profiling.

Its CDR3 holds 15 amino acids, cysteine through phenylalanine. Kept here is only the CDR3 DNA, which spans 45 bases and is read in frame from base 1. Germline trimming: 1 base from V, 2 bases from J; junction bases outside gene matches: 4. From the germline V gene, CDR1 is SGHTA and CDR2 is FQGNSA. This clonotype was found many times. The clone's antigen remains unknown. There are no base qualities to consult, and no much larger clone falls within one base. The library was built by means of PCR. Sequencing relied on an Illumina HiSeq 2500. Molecular barcoding was employed in the preparation of TCR libraries, with unique molecular identifiers being used to normalize TCRbeta repertoire quantification. TCRdb applied fastp at Q25 and MiXCR to the public reads, then kept only in-frame beta chains. Every distinct CDR3 protein forms one entry, paired with its most common genes and DNA. The sample profile shows hundreds of thousands of distinct CDR3 sequences; about 10% of them were found once. Around 10% of the sample is taken by the ten largest.

The sequences come from PBMCs from the stem cell graft donor, collected from the stem cell graft. The sequence is built from TRBV7-2 and TRBJ1-2, with 7 bases matching TRBD1. The clonotype comes from a human donor who donated a stem cell graft to a child with SCID. The encoded CDR3 is CASSLGGTVNYGYTF. The sequenced DNA is TGTGCCAGCAGCTTAGGTGGGACAGTGAACTATGGCTACACCTTC.